This T cell receptor (beta chain) was captured by sequencing in a study of shared clonotypes between healthy human individuals. The CDR3 length is 14 residues. The germline V gene has CDR1 KGHSH and CDR2 LQKENI. With 2 bases removed from V and 6 bases from J, the gap between germline ends came to 11 bases. As for this clone: Its target is not known.

Repertoires were generated with immunoSEQ multiplex PCR, while TCRdb's copy carries only in-frame clones and drops some. Altogether over a million clones are present, roughly 70% being singletons, with the ten largest covering about 1.5%. Overall study results and limits: Deeper or shallower sequencing was expected to change how clonotypes are shared among donors.

This rearrangement joins TRBV18 to TRBJ1-5, with D possibly TRBD1 on 5 matching bases. This TCR was sampled from a man between 18 and 35 years old in good health. Sequenced: memory CD4+ T cells sorted from blood. The subset here: CD45RA-negative fraction. The CDR3 region is CASSPDGAGQPQHF. CDR3 nucleotide sequence: TGTGCCAGCTCACCAGACGGGGCAGGTCAGCCCCAGCATTTT. Full variable domain (remainder filled in from reference TRBV18 and TRBJ1-5): NAGVMQNPRHLVRRRGQEARLRCSPMKGHSHVYWYRQLPEEGLKFMVYLQKENIIDESGMPKERFSAEFPKEGPSILRIQQVVRGDSAAYFCASSPDGAGQPQHFGDGTRLSIL.